These T cell receptor beta chains were read from a single sample in a study of shared clonotypes between healthy human individuals. Method: immunoSEQ multiplex PCR; TCRdb's copy keeps in-frame clones and lacks some. The sample records some 600,000 clones, approximately 96% being singletons. Sequencing used naive CD8+ T cells sorted from blood. The source is a woman in her twenties or thirties in good health. CDR3s include the opening cysteine and the closing phenylalanine or tryptophan. A D gene is named only where the DNA matches it firmly. Not every row has a clone size; where given, it reads once, few, many or a size class.

clone_size	d_call	v_call	j_call	cdr3_aa	cdr3_nt
once	.	TRBV19	TRBJ2-7	CASNAQLGYEQYF	TGTGCCAGTAATGCTCAACTAGGCTACGAGCAGTACTTC
.	.	TRBV4-2	TRBJ1-1	CASRGGVTEAFF	TGTGCCAGCAGGGGGGGCGTCACTGAAGCTTTCTTT
.	.	TRBV10-3	TRBJ2-5	CAISELRRKETQYF	TGTGCCATCAGTGAGTTGAGACGTAAAGAGACCCAGTACTTC
.	TRBD1	TRBV28	TRBJ1-5	CASSWPGDRPYSNQPQHF	TGTGCCAGCAGTTGGCCCGGGGACAGGCCCTATAGCAATCAGCCCCAGCATTTT
.	.	TRBV7-9	TRBJ2-2	CASSLAPVGRGAGELFF	TGTGCCAGCAGCTTAGCCCCTGTTGGACGTGGCGCCGGGGAGCTGTTTTTT
.	.	TRBV29-1	TRBJ2-1	CSVIPGHLYNEQFF	TGCAGCGTCATACCGGGACACCTTTACAATGAGCAGTTCTTC
.	TRBD1	TRBV5-4	TRBJ2-7	CASSPNGTGAYEQYF	TGTGCCAGCAGCCCGAACGGGACAGGAGCCTACGAGCAGTACTTC
.	.	TRBV5-1	TRBJ2-7	CASSSQGTSSYEQYF	TGCGCCAGCAGCTCCCAGGGGACCTCCTCCTACGAGCAGTACTTC
.	TRBD2	TRBV5-4	TRBJ2-3	CASSSPSAGAFDTQYF	TGTGCCAGCAGCTCCCCCTCGGCGGGAGCTTTTGATACGCAGTATTTT
.	TRBD2	TRBV9	TRBJ2-1	CASSTGTTYNEQFF	TGTGCCAGCAGCACCGGGACTACCTACAATGAGCAGTTCTTC
.	TRBD1	TRBV28	TRBJ1-1	CASINNRGDWNTEAFF	TGTGCCAGCATTAATAACAGGGGGGATTGGAACACTGAAGCTTTCTTT
.	TRBD1	TRBV27	TRBJ2-7	CASSPGTGVSYEQYF	TGTGCCAGCAGTCCCGGGACAGGGGTCTCCTACGAGCAGTACTTC
.	.	TRBV6-5	TRBJ2-7	CASRGPFYEQYF	TGTGCCAGCAGGGGCCCCTTCTACGAGCAGTACTTC
.	TRBD2	TRBV4-1	TRBJ2-5	CASSQSGTAQYF	TGCGCCAGCAGCCAAAGCGGGACGGCCCAGTACTTC
.	.	TRBV7-8	TRBJ1-1	CASSFLLNREGTEAFF	TGTGCCAGCAGCTTCCTACTAAACAGGGAGGGCACTGAAGCTTTCTTT
.	.	TRBV27	TRBJ2-5	CASSFSGAAGTQYF	TGTGCCAGCAGTTTCAGCGGAGCGGCAGGGACCCAGTACTTC
.	.	TRBV27	TRBJ2-2	CASSLYGANTGELFF	TGTGCCAGCAGTTTATATGGGGCGAACACCGGGGAGCTGTTTTTT
.	.	TRBV5-6	TRBJ2-1	CASRSRGSYNEQFF	TGTGCCAGCAGGAGCCGGGGCTCCTACAATGAGCAGTTCTTC
.	TRBD1	TRBV7-9	TRBJ2-1	CASSPTGSNEQFF	TGTGCCAGCAGCCCGACAGGGTCCAATGAGCAGTTCTTC
.	.	TRBV28	TRBJ2-2	CASSQGWDTGELFF	TGTGCCAGCAGTCAGGGGTGGGACACCGGGGAGCTGTTTTTT
.	TRBD1	TRBV2	TRBJ1-2	CASSEVRGDGYTF	TGTGCCAGCAGTGAAGTCAGGGGGGATGGCTACACCTTC
once	.	TRBV5-1	TRBJ2-5	CASSLGQGETQYF	TGCGCCAGCAGCTTGGGGCAGGGAGAGACCCAGTACTTC
.	.	TRBV5-5	TRBJ2-1	CASSLDGSYNEQFF	TGTGCCAGCAGCCTCGACGGATCCTACAATGAGCAGTTCTTC
.	TRBD2	TRBV29-1	TRBJ2-1	CSVEGLAGDWNEQFF	TGCAGCGTTGAGGGACTAGCGGGAGACTGGAATGAGCAGTTCTTC
.	.	TRBV27	TRBJ1-1	CASSLSQGLNTEAFF	TGTGCCAGCAGTTTATCCCAGGGCCTGAACACTGAAGCTTTCTTT
.	.	TRBV7-9	TRBJ1-2	CASSLDWKGGGYTF	TGTGCCAGCAGCTTAGATTGGAAGGGAGGTGGCTACACCTTC
.	.	TRBV19	TRBJ2-4	CASRTRTDGIQYF	TGTGCCAGTAGAACCCGGACAGACGGCATTCAGTACTTC
once	TRBD2	TRBV13	TRBJ2-1	CASSDGLANEQFF	TGTGCCAGCAGCGACGGACTAGCGAATGAGCAGTTCTTC
.	.	TRBV11-2	TRBJ2-2	CASSLLNTGELFF	TGTGCCAGCAGCTTACTTAACACCGGGGAGCTGTTTTTT